What follows describes a single TCR beta chain. This sample was included in a study of blood T cell repertoires in COVID-19. Study information: Whether acute or convalescent, the COVID-19 samples came from the United States, Italy and Spain. PBMCs, B-cell-depleted T cells, or T cells provided the cDNA or gDNA that made up the material.

CDR3 size: 17 residues. V trimming: 7 bases; J trimming: 7 bases; junction bases outside the gene matches: 16. CDR1 is MNHEY and CDR2 is SMNVEV in the germline V gene (reference sequence). Study processing details: Amplification with reference gene primers provided the estimates of nucleated cell counts. Sequenced by immunoSEQ multiplex PCR; TCRdb stores in-frame clones only, minus some. Clonal size and the V and J genes are those of that table, whereas D and trimming came from the DNA. Here the sample spans 250,000 to 300,000 clones, approximately 87% being singletons. The TCR originated in a man in his 60s who had recovered from COVID-19. Sequencing used peripheral blood. The rearrangement uses TRBV27 and TRBJ1-4; 9 bases map to TRBD1. The DNA of the CDR3 is TGTGCCAGCACCATGACCGGGACAGGGTGGAGGGTTGAAAAACTGTTTTTT. Encoded protein: CASTMTGTGWRVEKLFF.